A single sample gave rise to the 26 T cell receptor beta chains below, sequenced in a study of Ad26.COV2.S vaccination and SARS-CoV-2 variants. Specified treatment: around 19 received Ad26.COV2.S at low or high dose, single or two shots; roughly five received placebo; per-sample allocation not given. All samples were drawn on day 63, counting from the first vaccine or placebo injection. Only in-frame clones appear in the TCRdb table, and some are missing; sequencing was by immunoSEQ multiplex PCR. The repertoire holds about 350,000 clones, with around 83% as singletons. Specimen: peripheral blood, collected in a trial of Ad26.COV2.S vaccine versus placebo. The receptors shown here come from a person between 18 and 65 years old who received the Ad26.COV2.S COVID-19 vaccine or a placebo.

The CDR3 here is CASAKTGGVNSYEQYF. In DNA form, the CDR3 reads TGTGCCAGCGCAAAAACAGGGGGCGTAAATTCCTACGAGCAGTACTTC. This chain joins TRBV7-9 and TRBJ2-7; 9 nucleotides line up with TRBD1. The germline V gene has CDR1 SEHNR and CDR2 FQNEAQ (reference sequence). J was trimmed by 1 base and V by 8 bases; bases with no gene match: 12. This CDR3 region has 16 residues.

This chain joins TRBV9 and TRBJ1-1; D ambiguous. The CDR3 has 13 amino acids. The germline CDR1 and CDR2 sequences are SGDLS and YYNGEE. Trimming removed 0 bases from V and 2 bases from J, with 5 bases in between. Here the CDR3 DNA reads TGTGCCAGCAGCGTAGTGGTTAACACTGAAGCTTTCTTT. This translates into CASSVVVNTEAFF.

The chain uses TRBV6-4 and TRBJ2-3; D is unclear. Germline V gene sequence: CDR1 MRHNA, CDR2 SNTAGT. V was cut by 3 bases and J by 0 bases, with 10 bases left in between. The CDR3 totals 15 residues. CDR3 nucleotides: TGTGCCAGCAGTGAATCGGCGGTGAGCACAGATACGCAGTATTTT. Translating gives CASSESAVSTDTQYF.

V and J are TRBV19 and TRBJ2-1; maybe TRBD2 (5 bases). V was shortened by 6 bases and J by 3 bases, with 15 bases between the two germline ends. The CDR3 is 15 amino acids. Per germline, CDR1 LNHDA and CDR2 SQIVND (reference sequence). This CDR3 is CASRSYPGDYNEQFF. DNA for the CDR3: TGTGCCAGTAGATCGTACCCCGGGGACTACAATGAGCAGTTCTTC.

The chain carries TRBV27 and TRBJ2-2; no reliable D call. The V end lost 0 bases, the J end lost 5 bases, and 7 bases lay between the germline ends. CDR1 is MNHEY, CDR2 SMNVEV, per germline (reference sequence). The CDR3 covers 14 residues. The CDR3 here is CASSLSTGTGELFF. In DNA, the CDR3 is TGTGCCAGCAGTTTATCGACGGGTACCGGGGAGCTGTTTTTT.

This chain uses TRBV3-1 (or the pseudogene TRBV3-2) with TRBJ1-1; weak D call: TRBD1 (5 bases). Per germline, CDR1 LGHDT and CDR2 YNNKEL (reference sequence). Trimming shortened V by 6 bases and J by 1 base, and 12 bases separated the two germline ends. This CDR3 spans 14 amino acids. CDR3 amino acids: CASRWGRGNTEAFF. The CDR3 coding sequence is TGTGCCAGCAGATGGGGGAGAGGGAACACTGAAGCTTTCTTT.

The rearrangement uses TRBV19 and TRBJ1-1; 7 bases agree with TRBD1. Germline V gene sequence: CDR1 LNHDA, CDR2 SQIVND (reference sequence). Trimming removed 7 bases from V and 8 bases from J; junction bases left unmatched: 10. The CDR3 covers 13 residues. Here the CDR3 DNA reads TGTGCCAGTACTACGGGACAGCTACTAGAAGCTTTCTTT. Amino acids: CASTTGQLLEAFF.

The chain is built from TRBV6-5 and TRBJ2-5, with 7 bases identical to TRBD2. The CDR3 has 13 residues. V was clipped by 5 bases and J by 6 bases; unmatched bases: 6. Germline assignment: CDR1 MNHEY and CDR2 SVGAGI. DNA of the CDR3: TGTGCCAGCAGTACCACGAGCGGGAAGACCCAGTACTTC. Translating it yields CASSTTSGKTQYF.

The chain is built from TRBV3-1 (or the pseudogene TRBV3-2) and TRBJ1-6, with 9 nucleotides matching TRBD1. The CDR3 has 16 amino acids. Per germline, CDR1 LGHDT and CDR2 YNNKEL (reference sequence). V lost 3 bases to trimming and J lost 8 bases; unmatched junction nucleotides: 8. The CDR3 bases are TGTGCCAGCAGCCATAACGGGACAGGGCAATATTCACCCCTCCACTTT. Its protein is CASSHNGTGQYSPLHF.

J is TRBJ2-1 and V is TRBV9; D is ambiguous. Germline-derived CDR1 and CDR2 are SGDLS and YYNGEE. The CDR3 runs 14 residues. V lost 0 bases to trimming and J lost 5 bases, with 9 bases between them. The CDR3 DNA reads as TGTGCCAGCAGCGTAGTGGACGCGGACAATGAGCAGTTCTTC. It encodes CASSVVDADNEQFF.

For the CDR3, the DNA is TGTGCCTGGAGTCTCTCGGGGGGATGGGAAAAACTGTTTTTT. It yields the protein CAWSLSGGWEKLFF. The chain couples TRBV30 to TRBJ1-4, with TRBD1 as a possible D gene (5 bases). Germline CDR1 and CDR2: GTSNPN and SVGIG (reference sequence). This CDR3 comprises 14 residues. Trimming left V 2 bases short and J 8 bases short, with 15 bases between.

The chain employs TRBV20-1 and TRBJ2-5; 7 bases line up with TRBD2. The CDR3 length is 15 residues. Unmatched junction bases numbered 9, after V lost 3 bases and J lost 2 bases. Germline-derived CDR1 and CDR2 are DFQATT and SNEGSKA (reference sequence). The DNA for the CDR3 is TGCAGTGCTAGTGACTGGCAGGGACTACAAGAGACCCAGTACTTC. Translated, it gives CSASDWQGLQETQYF.

V and J are TRBV3-1 (or the pseudogene TRBV3-2) and TRBJ2-3; the D is unclear. CDR3 length: 15 amino acids. CDR1 and CDR2 (germline): LGHDT, YNNKEL (reference sequence). V dropped 5 bases and J dropped 6 bases, with 18 bases sitting between them. The CDR3 DNA follows: TGTGCCAGCAGCTGGTCGCAAAGCCGGGTGGATACGCAGTATTTT. Translated, it gives CASSWSQSRVDTQYF.

The chain recombines TRBV6-5 with TRBJ1-1; no clear D. The CDR3 covers 15 residues. CDR1 and CDR2 from the germline V gene are MNHEY and SVGAGI. The V end lost 6 bases, the J end lost 2 bases, and 16 bases lay between the germline ends. CDR3 DNA sequence: TGTGCCAGCAGAATAGGAGGGCAGTTCAACACTGAAGCTTTCTTT. Translation gives CASRIGGQFNTEAFF.

The chain carries TRBV30 and TRBJ1-5, with no clear D. V was cut by 1 base and J by 0 bases, with 10 bases left in between. This CDR3 is built from 15 residues. Germline lookup yields CDR1 GTSNPN and CDR2 SVGIG (reference sequence). In nucleotides, the CDR3 is TGTGCCTGGAGTGGGGCTCTGAATAGCAATCAGCCCCAGCATTTT. Residues: CAWSGALNSNQPQHF.

The chain is built from TRBV5-1 and TRBJ2-5; D is uncertain. Germline V lookup: CDR1 SGHRS, CDR2 YFSETQ. Trimming took 0 bases from V and 0 from J, leaving 3 bases between them. The CDR3 totals 13 residues. As DNA, the CDR3 is TGCGCCAGCAGCTTGGTGGACCAAGAGACCCAGTACTTC. This codes for CASSLVDQETQYF. The full variable domain, rest sourced from reference TRBV5-1 and TRBJ2-5, is KAGVTQTPRYLIKTRGQQVTLSCSPISGHRSVSWYQQTPGQGLQFLFEYFSETQRNKGNFPGRFSGRQFSNSRSEMNVSTLELGDSALYLCASSLVDQETQYFGPGTRLLVL.

V usage is TRBV10-1 and J usage is TRBJ2-3; D may match TRBD1 or TRBD2 (7 bases each). This CDR3 region has 15 residues. From germline, CDR1 is WNHNN and CDR2 SYGVQD (reference sequence). Trimming pared 2 bases from V and 5 bases from J, leaving 14 bases between. The DNA for the CDR3 is TGCGCCAGCAGTGAGGGAGGCAGGGGGGGAGATACGCAGTATTTT. Its translation is CASSEGGRGGDTQYF.

This chain joins TRBV6-2 or TRBV6-3 and TRBJ2-2, with 7 bases matching TRBD2. The CDR3 spans 16 residues. Trimming cost V 6 bases and J 4 bases; bases outside gene matches: 11. Germline V lookup: CDR1 MNHEY, CDR2 SVGEGT. CDR3 amino acids: CASSLVRGGPTGELFF. CDR3 DNA sequence: TGTGCCAGCAGCTTGGTTCGCGGGGGACCCACCGGGGAGCTGTTTTTT.

The CDR3 DNA follows: TGTGCCAGTAGCGACCCGTGGACAGGGCTTCAGCCCCAGCATTTT. Its translation is CASSDPWTGLQPQHF. The chain couples TRBV19 to TRBJ1-5, with 8 nucleotides matching TRBD1. Germline V gives CDR1 LNHDA, CDR2 SQIVND (reference sequence). The CDR3 spans 15 residues. The V and J ends lost 6 bases and 6 bases, in that order; junction bases with no gene match: 10.

The gene calls are TRBV6-4 and TRBJ2-6, with D possibly matching TRBD1 (6 bases). Germline V CDR1 and CDR2: MRHNA, SNTAGT. The CDR3 loop spans 18 amino acids. V lost 6 bases, J lost 3 bases, and 21 bases lay in between. The CDR3 DNA is TGTGCCAGCAGACCCAGGGGACGACCCATCTTTGGGGCCAACGTCCTGACTTTC. Its translation: CASRPRGRPIFGANVLTF.

V is TRBV11-3 and J is TRBJ2-2; D tentatively fits TRBD1 or TRBD2 (5 bases each). V was cut by 2 bases and J by 6 bases, with 13 bases left in between. The CDR3 has 15 amino acids. Germline CDR1 and CDR2: SGHNT and YENEEA. CDR3 DNA sequence: TGTGCCAGCAGCTTATTGAGGGGCGGTTCCGGGGAGCTGTTTTTT. Translating it yields CASSLLRGGSGELFF.

This clone occurred once. The V gene is TRBV27, the J gene TRBJ2-1, with 10 bases identical to TRBD2. This CDR3 is built from 14 residues. Trimming took 8 bases from V and 9 from J; bases not matched to a gene: 10. The germline gives CDR1 MNHEY, CDR2 SMNVEV (reference sequence). The CDR3 coding sequence is TGTGCCAGCGTAAGAGCGGGAGGGCCTCGTGAGCAGTTCTTC. Amino acid sequence: CASVRAGGPREQFF.

In its sample, this clone was seen once. In DNA form, the CDR3 reads TGCAGCGTTGAAGACAGGGTAACCTACGAGCAGTACTTC. Amino acid sequence: CSVEDRVTYEQYF. The V gene is TRBV29-1, the J gene TRBJ2-7; tentatively, D is TRBD1 (5 bases). Germline V gene lookup returns CDR1 SQVTM and CDR2 ANQGSEA. V gave up 0 bases and J gave up 2 bases, with 8 bases separating them. This CDR3 has 13 residues.

The chain couples TRBV10-3 to TRBJ1-1; a weak D match, TRBD1 (6 bases). Trimming took off 10 bases at V and 2 bases at J, with 14 bases between the two ends. CDR1 is ENHRY and CDR2 is SYGVKD in the germline V gene. The CDR3 runs 13 residues. CDR3: CASTGHFNTEAFF. CDR3 in DNA: TGTGCCAGTACGGGACACTTCAACACTGAAGCTTTCTTT.

This chain uses TRBV11-3 with TRBJ2-5; TRBD1 or TRBD2 may be the D gene (5 bases each). The CDR3 runs to 15 residues. V shed 1 base and J shed 2 bases, with 11 bases lying between them. Germline V lookup: CDR1 SGHNT, CDR2 YENEEA. Here the CDR3 DNA reads TGTGCCAGCAGCTTAGGGGGGTCTCGGCAAGAGACCCAGTACTTC. Translated, it gives CASSLGGSRQETQYF.

The chain combines TRBV7-2 with TRBJ1-1; a possible D gene is TRBD1 (5 bases). The CDR3 length is 14 residues. Germline V gene lookup returns CDR1 SGHTA and CDR2 FQGNSA. V was pared by 6 bases and J by 3 bases, with 14 bases between. CDR3 residues: CASRTGGGDTEAFF. The CDR3 DNA sequence: TGTGCCAGCAGGACCGGTGGGGGGGACACTGAAGCTTTCTTT.